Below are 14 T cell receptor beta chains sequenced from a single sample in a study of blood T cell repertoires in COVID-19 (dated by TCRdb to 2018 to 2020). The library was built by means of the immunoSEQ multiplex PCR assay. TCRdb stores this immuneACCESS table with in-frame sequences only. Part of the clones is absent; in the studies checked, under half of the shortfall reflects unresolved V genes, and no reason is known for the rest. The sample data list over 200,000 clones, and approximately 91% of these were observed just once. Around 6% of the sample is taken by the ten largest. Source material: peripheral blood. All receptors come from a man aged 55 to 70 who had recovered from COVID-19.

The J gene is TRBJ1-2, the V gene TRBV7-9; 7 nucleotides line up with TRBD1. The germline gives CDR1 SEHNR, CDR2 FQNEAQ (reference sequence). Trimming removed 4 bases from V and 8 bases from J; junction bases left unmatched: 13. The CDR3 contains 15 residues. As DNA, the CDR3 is TGTGCCAGCAGCTCTTCCCCCCTAACAGGGGAGGGCTACACCTTC. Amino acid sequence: CASSSSPLTGEGYTF.

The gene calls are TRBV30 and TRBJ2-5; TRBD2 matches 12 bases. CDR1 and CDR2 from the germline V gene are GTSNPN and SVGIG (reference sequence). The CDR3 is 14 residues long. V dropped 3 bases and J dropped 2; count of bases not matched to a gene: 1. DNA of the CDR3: TGTGCCTGGAGCGGGACTAGCGGGCAAGAGACCCAGTACTTC. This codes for CAWSGTSGQETQYF.

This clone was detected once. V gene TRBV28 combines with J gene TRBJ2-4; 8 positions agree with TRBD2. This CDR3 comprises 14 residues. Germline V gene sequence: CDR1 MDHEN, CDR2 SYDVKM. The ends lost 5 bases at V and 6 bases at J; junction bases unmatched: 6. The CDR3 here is CASSIRGGGNIQYF. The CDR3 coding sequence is TGTGCCAGCAGTATCCGGGGGGGCGGAAACATTCAGTACTTC.

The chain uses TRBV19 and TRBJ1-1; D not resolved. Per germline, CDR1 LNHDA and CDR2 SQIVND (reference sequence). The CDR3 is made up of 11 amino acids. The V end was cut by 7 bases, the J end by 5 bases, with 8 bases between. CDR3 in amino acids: CASTRATEAFF. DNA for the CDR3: TGTGCCAGTACCCGCGCGACTGAAGCTTTCTTT.

The CDR3 DNA follows: TGTGCCAGCAGTTCCCGCGGACTAGCGGCCTACGAGCAGTACTTC. The encoded protein is CASSSRGLAAYEQYF. The rearrangement uses TRBV28 and TRBJ2-7; 10 nucleotides agree with TRBD2. J gave up 2 bases and V 4 bases, and 5 bases lay outside the gene matches. The germline V gene has CDR1 MDHEN and CDR2 SYDVKM. The CDR3 sequence is 15 residues long.

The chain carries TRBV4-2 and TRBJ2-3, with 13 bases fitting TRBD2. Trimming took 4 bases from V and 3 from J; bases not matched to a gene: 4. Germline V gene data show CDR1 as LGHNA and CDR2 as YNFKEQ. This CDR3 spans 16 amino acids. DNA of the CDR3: TGTGCCAGCAGCCGACTAGCGGGGGGCCAAACAGATACGCAGTATTTT. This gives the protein CASSRLAGGQTDTQYF.

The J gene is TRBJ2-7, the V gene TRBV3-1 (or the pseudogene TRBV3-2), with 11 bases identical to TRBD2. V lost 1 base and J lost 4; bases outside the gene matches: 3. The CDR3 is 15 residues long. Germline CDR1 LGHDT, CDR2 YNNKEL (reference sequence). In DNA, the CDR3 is TGTGCCAGCAGCCAAGGTAGCGGGAGGGTATACGAGCAGTACTTC. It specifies CASSQGSGRVYEQYF.

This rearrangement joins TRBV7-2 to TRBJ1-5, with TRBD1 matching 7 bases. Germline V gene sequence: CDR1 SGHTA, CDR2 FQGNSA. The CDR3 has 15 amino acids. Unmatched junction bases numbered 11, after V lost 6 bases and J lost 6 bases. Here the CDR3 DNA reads TGTGCCAGCAGACCCAACAGGGGTCACAGTCAGCCCCAGCATTTT. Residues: CASRPNRGHSQPQHF.

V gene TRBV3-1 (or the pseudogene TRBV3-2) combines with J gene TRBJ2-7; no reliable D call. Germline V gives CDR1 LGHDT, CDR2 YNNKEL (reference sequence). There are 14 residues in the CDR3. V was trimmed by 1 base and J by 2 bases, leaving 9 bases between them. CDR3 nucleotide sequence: TGTGCCAGCAGCCAAGGTCACCCAGCCTACGAGCAGTACTTC. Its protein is CASSQGHPAYEQYF.

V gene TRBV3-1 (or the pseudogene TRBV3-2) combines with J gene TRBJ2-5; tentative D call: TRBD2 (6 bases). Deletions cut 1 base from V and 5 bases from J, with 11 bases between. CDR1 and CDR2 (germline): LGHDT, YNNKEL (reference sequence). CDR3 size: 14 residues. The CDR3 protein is CASSQAGGAETQYF. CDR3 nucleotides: TGTGCCAGCAGCCAAGCCGGGGGAGCGGAGACCCAGTACTTC.

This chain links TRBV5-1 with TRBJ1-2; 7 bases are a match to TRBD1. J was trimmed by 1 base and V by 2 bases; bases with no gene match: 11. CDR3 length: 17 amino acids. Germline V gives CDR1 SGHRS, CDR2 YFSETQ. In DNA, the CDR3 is TGCGCCAGCAGCTTCATCGGGACAGCCAGCTTTAACTATGGCTACACCTTC. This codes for CASSFIGTASFNYGYTF.

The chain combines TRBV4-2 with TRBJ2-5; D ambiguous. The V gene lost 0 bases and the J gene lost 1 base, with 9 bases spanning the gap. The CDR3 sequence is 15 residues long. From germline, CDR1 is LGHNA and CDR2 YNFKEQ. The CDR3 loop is CASSQEWSVQETQYF. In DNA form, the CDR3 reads TGTGCCAGCAGCCAAGAGTGGTCGGTCCAAGAGACCCAGTACTTC.

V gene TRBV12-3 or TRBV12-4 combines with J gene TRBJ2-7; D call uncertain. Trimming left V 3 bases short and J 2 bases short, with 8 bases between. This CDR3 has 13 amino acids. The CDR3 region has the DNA TGTGCCAGCAGTTTTAGTGTAACCTACGAGCAGTACTTC. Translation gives CASSFSVTYEQYF.

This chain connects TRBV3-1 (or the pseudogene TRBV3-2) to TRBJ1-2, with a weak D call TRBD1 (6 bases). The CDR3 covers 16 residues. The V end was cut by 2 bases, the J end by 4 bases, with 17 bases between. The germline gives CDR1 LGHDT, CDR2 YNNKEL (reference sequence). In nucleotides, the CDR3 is TGTGCCAGCAGCCAACCGGGACAATTCTTATTCTATGGCTACACCTTC. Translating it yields CASSQPGQFLFYGYTF.